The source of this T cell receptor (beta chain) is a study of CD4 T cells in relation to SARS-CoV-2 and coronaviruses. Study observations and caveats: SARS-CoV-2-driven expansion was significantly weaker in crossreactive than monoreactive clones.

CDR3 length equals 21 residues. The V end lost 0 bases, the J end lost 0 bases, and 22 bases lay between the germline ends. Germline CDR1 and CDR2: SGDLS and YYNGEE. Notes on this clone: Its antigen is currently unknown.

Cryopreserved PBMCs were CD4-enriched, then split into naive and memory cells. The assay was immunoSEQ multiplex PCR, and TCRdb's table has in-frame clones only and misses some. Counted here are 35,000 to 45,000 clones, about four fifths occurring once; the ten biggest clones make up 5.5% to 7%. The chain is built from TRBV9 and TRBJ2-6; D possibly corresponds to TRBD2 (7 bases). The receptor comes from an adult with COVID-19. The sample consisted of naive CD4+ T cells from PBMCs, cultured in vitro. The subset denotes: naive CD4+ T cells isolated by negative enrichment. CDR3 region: CASSVDSWGGGGRSGANVLTF. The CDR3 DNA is TGTGCCAGCAGCGTAGACTCTTGGGGGGGAGGGGGACGCTCTGGGGCCAACGTCCTGACTTTC. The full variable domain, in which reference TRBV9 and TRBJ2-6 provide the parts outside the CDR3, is DSGVTQTPKHLITATGQRVTLRCSPRSGDLSVYWYQQSLDQGLQFLIQYYNGEERAKGNILERFSAQQFPDLHSELNLSSLELGDSALYFCASSVDSWGGGGRSGANVLTFGAGSRLTVL.